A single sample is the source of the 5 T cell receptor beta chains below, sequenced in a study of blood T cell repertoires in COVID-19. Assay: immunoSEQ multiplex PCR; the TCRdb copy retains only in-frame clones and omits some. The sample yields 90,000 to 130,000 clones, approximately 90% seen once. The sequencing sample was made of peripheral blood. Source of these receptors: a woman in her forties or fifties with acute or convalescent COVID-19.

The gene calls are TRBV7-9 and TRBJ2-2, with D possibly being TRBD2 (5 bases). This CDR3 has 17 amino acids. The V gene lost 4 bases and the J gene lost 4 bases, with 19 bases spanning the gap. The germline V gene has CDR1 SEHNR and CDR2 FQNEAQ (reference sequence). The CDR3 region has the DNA TGTGCCAGCAGCTCCCGCTCACGAGGGTGGGGCACCGGGGAGCTGTTTTTT. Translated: CASSSRSRGWGTGELFF.

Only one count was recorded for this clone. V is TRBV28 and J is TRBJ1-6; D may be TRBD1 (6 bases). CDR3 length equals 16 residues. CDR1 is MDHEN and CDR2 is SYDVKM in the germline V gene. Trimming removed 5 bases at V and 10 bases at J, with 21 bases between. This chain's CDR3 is CASSPDVSQGWSPLHF. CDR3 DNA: TGTGCCAGCAGTCCGGACGTGTCACAGGGCTGGTCACCCCTCCACTTT.

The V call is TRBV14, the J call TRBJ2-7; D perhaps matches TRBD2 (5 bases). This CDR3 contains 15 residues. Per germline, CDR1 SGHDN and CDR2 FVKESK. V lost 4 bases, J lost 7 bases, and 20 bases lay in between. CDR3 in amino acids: CASSPSRGPMGEQYF. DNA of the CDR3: TGTGCCAGCAGCCCCTCCCGGGGTCCCATGGGGGAGCAGTACTTC.

CDR3 nucleotides: TGTGCCAGCAGCTTCACTAGCCGGACAGATACGCAGTATTTT. Translated: CASSFTSRTDTQYF. The V and J genes are TRBV7-2 and TRBJ2-3, with D perhaps TRBD2 (6 bases). The V gene's germline CDR1 is SGHTA and CDR2 FQGNSA. The length of the CDR3 is 14 residues. V lost 3 bases and J 3 bases, leaving 10 bases between the germline ends.

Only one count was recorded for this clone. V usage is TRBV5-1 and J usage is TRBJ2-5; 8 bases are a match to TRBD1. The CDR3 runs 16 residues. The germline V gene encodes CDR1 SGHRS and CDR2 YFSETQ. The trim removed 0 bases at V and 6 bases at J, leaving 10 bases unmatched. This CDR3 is CASSLAAGGVVKTQYF. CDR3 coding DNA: TGCGCCAGCAGCTTGGCGGCAGGGGGCGTAGTGAAGACCCAGTACTTC.